This T cell receptor (beta chain) was found in a study (TCRdb year 2016). Study-level background: In people whose bodies naturally kept HIV infection under control, the researchers looked into where HIV persistence comes from.

Receptor libraries were prepared by 5' RACE. The sequencing machine was an Illumina HiSeq 2000. The raw public reads went through TCRdb reprocessing: fastp at Q25, MiXCR clone calling, in-frame beta chains kept. Identical CDR3 protein sequences are pooled into one entry, listed with their most common genes and DNA. This sample is represented by approximately 840 distinct CDR3 sequences; approximately 9.6% of them were singletons. In total, the top ten clones hold 20% to 30% of the sample. The germline V gene (reference sequence) gives CDR1 as SSHAT and CDR2 as FNYEAQ. Germline trimming amounts to 5 bases on V and 5 bases on J, with 10 as the count of junction bases outside the gene matches. The CDR3 measures 16 amino acids from cysteine to phenylalanine. Only CDR3 DNA remains: 48 bases, in frame from the first base. As for this clonotype: No antigen is known for it. No clone much larger than this one lies a single base away; base qualities are absent.

This sequence was found in a male donor with HIV. This chain is built from TRBV7-7 and TRBJ2-1; TRBD2 aligns with 9 central bases. Sample: total memory T cells from blood PBMCs. The cell subset or site label corresponds to: transitional memory CD4+ T cells. DNA sequence: TGTGCCAGCAGCACACTAGCGGGTGACTTGAACAATGAGCAGTTCTTC. Its protein product is CASSTLAGDLNNEQFF.